These 9 T cell receptor beta chains came from one sample sequenced in a study of cytomegalovirus exposure and HLA in healthy donors. Primers for the PCR totalled 60 Vbeta and 13 Jbeta. Measured with immunoSEQ multiplex PCR; TCRdb has only the in-frame clones, and not every one. The table includes about 140,000 clones, about 80% detected once. Sequencing was performed on PBMCs. These receptors originate from a female donor in good health and CMV-seronegative.

The chain is built from TRBV19 and TRBJ1-2; D is ambiguous. The CDR3 sequence is 11 residues long. Trimming removed 7 bases at V and 3 bases at J, with 6 bases between. Germline values: CDR1 LNHDA, CDR2 SQIVND (reference sequence). This CDR3 reads CASKEDYGYTF. The DNA for the CDR3 is TGTGCCAGTAAAGAGGACTATGGCTACACCTTC.

In regard to this clone: A read error may account for a junction end that differs from germline. The gene calls are TRBV7-9 and TRBJ1-4, with TRBD1 matching over 7 bases. CDR3 length: 17 amino acids. Germline V gene data show CDR1 as SEHNR and CDR2 as FQNEAQ (reference sequence). The CDR3 loop is CSSSLGRQGVHNEKLFF. The CDR3 coding sequence is TGTTCCAGCAGCTTAGGGAGACAGGGCGTACATAATGAAAAACTGTTTTTT.

The chain uses TRBV6-1 and TRBJ1-5; no firm D call. The V end was cut by 4 bases, the J end by 0 bases, with 7 bases between. The CDR3 loop spans 14 amino acids. Germline CDR1 is MNHNS and CDR2 is SASEGT. In DNA form, the CDR3 reads TGTGCCAGCAGTGTACAGAATAGCAATCAGCCCCAGCATTTT. It is translated as CASSVQNSNQPQHF.

V gene TRBV27 combines with J gene TRBJ1-1; TRBD1 aligns across 8 bases. The V gene end was trimmed by 10 bases and the J gene end by 3 bases; junction bases not matched to a gene: 7. The CDR3 has 13 residues. Germline V lookup: CDR1 MNHEY, CDR2 SMNVEV (reference sequence). The CDR3 reads CATTGTGDTEAFF. In nucleotides, the CDR3 is TGTGCCACAACAGGGACAGGCGACACTGAAGCTTTCTTT.

This rearrangement joins TRBV30 to TRBJ2-7; 7 nucleotides agree with TRBD2. V shed 4 bases, J shed 4 bases, and the junction held 10 bases outside the gene matches. CDR1 and CDR2 (germline): GTSNPN, SVGIG (reference sequence). The CDR3 totals 14 residues. CDR3 nucleotide sequence: TGTGCCTGGAAGTACGGGGAGGGAGCTTACGAGCAGTACTTC. Protein: CAWKYGEGAYEQYF. The full variable domain, completed using reference TRBV30 and TRBJ2-7, is SQTIHQWPATLVQPVGSPLSLECTVEGTSNPNLYWYRQAAGRGLQLLFYSVGIGQISSEVPQNLSASRPQDRQFILSSKKLLLSDSGFYLCAWKYGEGAYEQYFGPGTRLTVT.

Only a few counts were recorded for this clone. The junction departs from germline at one end; a sequencing error may be responsible. The chain recombines TRBV30 with TRBJ1-4; no reliable D call. The germline V gene encodes CDR1 GTSNPN and CDR2 SVGIG (reference sequence). The length of the CDR3 is 12 residues. The CDR3 nucleotides are TGTGCCTGGAGTGTCCCTACCGCTAGATGGGTTTTT. Encoded protein: CAWSVPTARWVF.

The chain carries TRBV7-6 and TRBJ2-7; TRBD2 aligns across 7 bases. Germline loops: CDR1 SGHVS, CDR2 FNYEAQ. This CDR3 has 14 residues. Germline trimming cut 1 base from V and 3 bases from J; bases unmatched to any gene: 3. CDR3 sequence reads: CASSLGSSGYEQYF. The CDR3 DNA reads TGTGCCAGCAGCTTAGGATCTAGCGGCTACGAGCAGTACTTC.

J is TRBJ2-7 and V is TRBV28; D possibly corresponds to TRBD2 (5 bases). Trimming cost V 2 bases and J 5 bases, with 16 bases left between them. Germline CDR1 is MDHEN and CDR2 is SYDVKM. This CDR3 spans 15 amino acids. The CDR3 DNA reads as TGTGCCAGCAGTTTAATAGGACTGAGCGCGAACGAGCAGTACTTC. Protein: CASSLIGLSANEQYF.

V usage is TRBV6-1 and J usage is TRBJ1-5, with a weak D call TRBD1 (6 bases). The CDR3 loop spans 17 amino acids. Germline loops: CDR1 MNHNS, CDR2 SASEGT. Trimming took off 0 bases at V and 5 bases at J, with 17 bases between the two ends. The CDR3 is CASSEARGLGGDQPQHF. The CDR3 region has the DNA TGTGCCAGCAGTGAAGCGCGGGGATTAGGGGGGGATCAGCCCCAGCATTTT.